Below, 27 T cell receptor beta chains from the same sample are listed, as sequenced in a study of human T cells and chemical hapten exposure. This sample's time point: patch test 2, 6 weeks after DPC sensitization. As for treatment: therapeutic diphenylcyclopropenone sensitization with weekly scalp DPC. TCRdb redid the calling of the RACE reads with MiXCR, one entry per CDR3 protein. The sample holds some 45,000 distinct CDR3 sequences, about 9.8% seen once. This sample comprised whole blood, obtained in connection with sensitization to the hapten diphenylcyclopropenone (DPC). Every receptor here comes from a woman aged 40 to 49 with alopecia areata. Some clones in this sample may be carry-over from other donors' samples.

This clonotype was counted at least ten times. V and J are TRBV29-1 and TRBJ2-3, with 11 bases matching TRBD2. Germline V gene sequence: CDR1 SQVTM, CDR2 ANQGSEA. J gave up 5 bases and V 4 bases, and 8 bases lay outside the gene matches. The CDR3 totals 15 residues. This CDR3 is CSVVFLAGGKDTQYF. CDR3 in DNA: TGCAGCGTTGTCTTTCTAGCGGGGGGCAAAGATACGCAGTATTTT.

This clonotype was recorded many times. CDR3 nucleotides: TGCGCCAGCAGCCAAGAGAGAAGCAATCAGCCCCAGCATTTT. This translates into CASSQERSNQPQHF. The V call is TRBV4-1, the J call TRBJ1-5; D call uncertain. Germline V CDR1 and CDR2: MGHRA, YSYEKL. V lost 0 bases and J lost 1, with 4 bases in between. The CDR3 covers 14 residues.

This clonotype was recorded at least ten times. The chain recombines TRBV12-3 or TRBV12-4 with TRBJ1-5; D uncertain. The CDR3 has 17 residues. The V end lost 5 bases, the J end lost 4 bases, and 21 bases lay between the germline ends. CDR3 residues: CASSPRLGRALNQPQHF. The DNA for the CDR3 is TGTGCCAGCAGTCCTCGCCTCGGACGGGCATTAAATCAGCCCCAGCATTTT.

This clonotype was detected ten times or more. The CDR3 sequence is CSAHARDYEQYF. The DNA of the CDR3 is TGCAGTGCTCACGCCAGGGACTACGAGCAGTACTTC. The chain joins TRBV20-1 to TRBJ2-7, with D perhaps matching TRBD1 (5 bases). Trimming took off 5 bases at V and 3 bases at J, with 11 bases between the two ends. This CDR3 contains 12 residues. CDR1 DFQATT and CDR2 SNEGSKA come from the germline V gene (reference sequence).

This clonotype occurred many times. The J gene is TRBJ2-7, the V gene TRBV5-6; tentative D call: TRBD1 (6 bases). Per germline, CDR1 SGHDT and CDR2 YYEEEE. This CDR3 region has 12 residues. The ends were cut back, 2 bases at V and 5 bases at J, with 8 bases in the middle. CDR3 DNA: TGTGCCAGCAGCTTACAGGGCGACGAGCAGTACTTC. This codes for CASSLQGDEQYF.

In this sample, this clonotype turned up many times. The V call is TRBV5-1, the J call TRBJ1-2, with D unclear. From germline, CDR1 is SGHRS and CDR2 YFSETQ. V was shortened by 0 bases and J by 5 bases, with 8 bases between the two germline ends. The CDR3 is 13 amino acids. Written as DNA, the CDR3 is TGCGCCAGCAGCTTGGCGGCAGCTTATGGCTACACCTTC. Its translation is CASSLAAAYGYTF.

This clonotype was seen ten or more times. The chain has TRBV20-1 and TRBJ2-7, with TRBD1 identical over 7 bases. Trimming at V came to 3 bases and at J to 2 bases, leaving 4 bases not matched to a gene. The CDR3 runs 13 residues. In germline, CDR1 is DFQATT, CDR2 SNEGSKA (reference sequence). The CDR3 coding sequence is TGCAGTGCTAGGTTGCAGGGGGCCTACGAGCAGTACTTC. Translating gives CSARLQGAYEQYF.

The chain is built from TRBV9 and TRBJ1-2; D unresolved. Trimming removed 4 bases from V and 1 base from J, with 11 bases in between. Germline-derived CDR1 and CDR2 are SGDLS and YYNGEE. CDR3 size: 14 residues. The CDR3 reads CASSQTGLNYGYTF. The CDR3 nucleotides read TGTGCCAGCAGCCAAACCGGACTTAACTATGGCTACACCTTC.

This clonotype has ten or more counts. The chain is built from TRBV4-1 and TRBJ1-2; D is uncertain. CDR1 is MGHRA and CDR2 is YSYEKL in the germline V gene. There are 13 residues in the CDR3. V gave up 0 bases and J gave up 7 bases, with 9 bases separating them. The CDR3 loop reads CASSQDRAAGYTF. Written as DNA, the CDR3 is TGCGCCAGCAGCCAAGATAGGGCAGCTGGCTACACCTTC.

This clonotype occurred a few times. Just one base apart from a much larger clone, this may be a read error. This chain links TRBV5-6 with TRBJ2-7; D not resolved. This CDR3 spans 14 amino acids. Looked up from germline, CDR1 is SGHDT and CDR2 is YYEEEE. The CDR3: CVSSLGPPSYEQYF. DNA for the CDR3: TGTGTCAGCAGCTTGGGCCCTCCATCCTACGAGCAGTACTTC.

This clonotype was detected only a few times. The chain employs TRBV18 and TRBJ1-5; D is possibly TRBD1 (6 bases). Germline CDR1 and CDR2: KGHSH and LQKENI. V gave up 0 bases and J gave up 8 bases, with 8 bases separating them. The CDR3 sequence is 13 residues long. The CDR3 sequence is CASSPPGGEPQHF. CDR3 DNA sequence: TGTGCCAGCTCACCACCAGGGGGTGAGCCCCAGCATTTT.

This clonotype was recorded a few times. This sequence joins TRBV7-9 and TRBJ2-5, with 14 bases that match TRBD2. The V segment lost 4 bases and the J segment 5 bases; nucleotides outside the gene matches: 9. CDR3 size: 17 residues. Germline loops: CDR1 SEHNR, CDR2 FQNEAQ (reference sequence). The chain's CDR3 is CASSSGLAGARGETQYF. The CDR3 DNA reads as TGTGCCAGCAGCTCGGGACTAGCGGGGGCCCGAGGGGAGACCCAGTACTTC.

This clonotype was seen many times. The rearrangement joins TRBV7-2 to TRBJ2-3; D gene ambiguous. V shed 1 base and J shed 2 bases, with 10 bases lying between them. CDR1 is SGHTA and CDR2 is FQGNSA in the germline V gene. The CDR3 is made up of 15 amino acids. The CDR3 coding sequence is TGTGCCAGCAGCTTAGGTAACGGGCACACAGATACGCAGTATTTT. This codes for CASSLGNGHTDTQYF. The variable domain in full, with the rest retrieved from reference TRBV7-2 and TRBJ2-3, is GAGVSQSPSNKVTEKGKDVELRCDPISGHTALYWYRQSLGQGLEFLIYFQGNSAPDKSGLPSDRFSAERTGGSVSTLTIQRTQQEDSAVYLCASSLGNGHTDTQYFGPGTRLTVL.

The rearrangement links TRBV9 to TRBJ2-3; maybe TRBD1 (6 bases). Trimming cost V 4 bases and J 6 bases, with 21 bases left between them. The germline V gene has CDR1 SGDLS and CDR2 YYNGEE. The CDR3 is 16 residues long. CDR3 region: CASSLDPGHGSDTQYF. The CDR3 nucleotides read TGTGCCAGCAGCCTCGACCCGGGACATGGCTCGGATACGCAGTATTTT.

This clonotype was observed at least ten times. V gene TRBV29-1 combines with J gene TRBJ2-1; 7 bases align to TRBD2. The CDR3 runs 15 residues. Germline V gene data show CDR1 as SQVTM and CDR2 as ANQGSEA. The V gene end was trimmed by 6 bases and the J gene end by 6 bases; junction bases not matched to a gene: 14. The CDR3 loop reads CSVVPMGGNLNEQFF. For the CDR3, the DNA is TGCAGCGTCGTTCCTATGGGGGGGAACCTCAATGAGCAGTTCTTC.

Concerning this clonotype: This may come from a read error, since a much larger clone is one base off. The V and J genes are TRBV2 and TRBJ2-5, with a weak D call TRBD1 (6 bases). There are 14 residues in the CDR3. CDR1 and CDR2 (germline): SNHLY, FYNNEI. The CDR3 DNA reads as TGTACCAGCAGTCCACAGCGGCAGGGGGAGACCCAGTACTTC. It yields the protein CTSSPQRQGETQYF. The full variable domain, completed using reference TRBV2 and TRBJ2-5, is EPEVTQTPSHQVTQMGQEVILRCVPISNHLYFYWYRQILGQKVEFLVSFYNNEISEKSEIFDDQFSVERPDGSNFTLKIRSTKLEDSAMYFCTSSPQRQGETQYFGPGTRLLVL.

This clonotype has a count of ten or more. The V call is TRBV28, the J call TRBJ1-6; tentatively, D is TRBD1 (5 bases). Germline loops: CDR1 MDHEN, CDR2 SYDVKM. The CDR3 extends over 15 amino acids. Between the trimmed V and J ends, which lost 10 bases and 9 bases, there was a span of 22 bases. The CDR3 sequence: CANRMGDLSPSPLHF. As DNA, the CDR3 is TGTGCCAACAGGATGGGCGATCTGAGCCCTTCACCCCTCCACTTT.

At least ten counts were recorded for this clonotype. The chain joins TRBV4-2 to TRBJ1-2; 7 positions match TRBD1. Germline CDR1 is LGHNA and CDR2 is YNFKEQ. CDR3 size: 19 residues. V shed 3 bases and J 1 base; nucleotides not matched to a gene: 17. The CDR3 region is CASSHIFRNRGLDNYGYTF. The CDR3 coding sequence is TGTGCCAGCAGCCATATTTTTCGGAACAGGGGACTAGATAACTATGGCTACACCTTC.

This clonotype was counted at least ten times. This chain uses TRBV4-2 with TRBJ2-7, with 7 bases lining up with TRBD2. Germline values: CDR1 LGHNA, CDR2 YNFKEQ. V gave up 4 bases and J gave up 3 bases; unmatched junction bases: 12. The CDR3 consists of 16 residues. This CDR3 is CASSPSGGGRSYEQYF. The CDR3 nucleotides read TGTGCCAGCAGCCCATCTGGGGGGGGGAGGAGCTACGAGCAGTACTTC.

This chain connects TRBV12-5 to TRBJ1-4, with TRBD1 as a possible D gene (6 bases). The germline gives CDR1 LGHNT, CDR2 FRNRAP. V was clipped by 2 bases and J by 4 bases, with 8 bases between them. CDR3 size: 14 residues. The CDR3 region is CASGLQQGNEKLFF. In nucleotides, the CDR3 is TGTGCTAGTGGTTTGCAACAGGGTAATGAAAAACTGTTTTTT.

Ten or more counts support this clonotype. The chain carries TRBV28 and TRBJ1-4; no firm D call. V shed 4 bases and J shed 6 bases, with 21 bases lying between them. CDR3 length: 17 amino acids. CDR1 and CDR2 from the germline V gene are MDHEN and SYDVKM. The CDR3 region is CASSSVLDVRQDEKLFF. The CDR3 nucleotides read TGTGCCAGCAGTTCCGTACTTGACGTAAGGCAAGATGAAAAACTGTTTTTT.

This clonotype has ten or more counts. The chain uses TRBV12-3 or TRBV12-4 and TRBJ1-4; 7 bases are shared with TRBD1. This CDR3 is 12 amino acids long. The ends lost 10 bases at V and 4 bases at J; junction bases unmatched: 3. In DNA form, the CDR3 reads TGTGCCACGGGACAGCTTAATGAAAAACTGTTTTTT. Amino acid sequence: CATGQLNEKLFF.

This clonotype was seen repeatedly, ten times or more. This chain connects TRBV12-5 to TRBJ2-7; 7 bases fit TRBD1. Germline V gene data show CDR1 as LGHNT and CDR2 as FRNRAP. CDR3 length: 13 residues. The J segment lost 7 bases and the V segment lost 5 bases, leaving 8 bases of the junction unmatched. CDR3 region: CASGIDRAREQYF. The CDR3 region has the DNA TGTGCTAGTGGTATCGACAGGGCTCGGGAGCAGTACTTC. Combining the CDR3 with reference TRBV12-5 and TRBJ2-7 gives the whole variable domain DARVTQTPRHKVTEMGQEVTMRCQPILGHNTVFWYRQTMMQGLELLAYFRNRAPLDDSGMPKDRFSAEMPDATLATLKIQPSEPRDSAVYFCASGIDRAREQYFGPGTRLTVT.

Of note for this clonotype: A read error may produce the germline difference seen at one junction end. V is TRBV27 and J is TRBJ1-1; D not certain. The CDR3 length is 13 residues. Germline V gene sequence: CDR1 MNHEY, CDR2 SMNVEV (reference sequence). The DNA for the CDR3 is TGTGCCAGCAGTGCCACAGAAAACACTGAAGCTCTCTTT. Encoded protein: CASSATENTEALF.

In its sample, this clonotype was seen many times. The chain has TRBV12-3 or TRBV12-4 and TRBJ2-5, with a tentative D call TRBD1 (6 bases). The CDR3 spans 14 residues. The V end was cut by 2 bases, the J end by 5 bases, with 12 bases between. The CDR3 is CASSLWGPGETQYF. DNA for the CDR3: TGTGCCAGCAGTTTATGGGGGCCCGGGGAGACCCAGTACTTC.

This clonotype was found many times. The V call is TRBV11-2, the J call TRBJ2-1; TRBD1 matches 10 bases. The CDR3 totals 16 residues. CDR1 SGHAT and CDR2 FQNNGV come from the germline V gene. V shed 5 bases, J shed 9 bases, and the junction held 13 bases outside the gene matches. CDR3 sequence reads: CASSLSGTGVATEQFF. CDR3 sequence (DNA): TGTGCCAGCAGCCTCTCCGGGACAGGGGTTGCGACTGAGCAGTTCTTC.

There are a few counts of this clonotype. This chain uses TRBV29-1 with TRBJ1-1; possible D gene TRBD1, 5 bases. Germline assignment: CDR1 SQVTM and CDR2 ANQGSEA. Trimming pared 7 bases from V and 7 bases from J, leaving 10 bases between. The CDR3 runs to 10 residues. CDR3 bases: TGCAGCGCCCAGGGCAATGAAGCTTTCTTT. As protein: CSAQGNEAFF.